Sequencing of this TCR beta chain was carried out in a study of T-cell memory formation after mild COVID-19. General study results and limits: For contracting clones, CD4+ ones sat mainly in CM and EM, CD8+ in EMRA. Clones that contracted from day 15 to 85 had balanced CD4/CD8; later expanders were CD4+ biased.

This clonotype occurred a few times. Its target is not known. CDR3 length: 12 residues. Trimming removed 5 bases from V and 10 bases from J, with 15 bases in between. Per germline, CDR1 SQVTM and CDR2 ANQGSEA. TCRdb called the 5' RACE reads again in MiXCR, with one record for every CDR3 protein. Found here are about 400,000 distinct CDR3 sequences, 15% to 20% of them singletons; the top ten hold about a fifth. Sequencing used PBMCs or a T cell subset sorted from them (not recorded which). The chain uses TRBV29-1 and TRBJ2-1; tentatively, D is TRBD2 (7 bases). The clonotype was recovered from a man between 18 and 35 years old who had mild COVID-19 (a few samples of this study predate the infection). Cell type and time point are not known. The CDR3 sequence: CSVRGAGGEQFF. The CDR3 nucleotides are TGCAGCGTTCGGGGGGCGGGCGGAGAGCAGTTCTTC.